This TCR beta chain originates from a study of vaccination effects on CD4 cells after COVID-19. CDR1 is WSHSY and CDR2 is SAAADI in the germline V gene. The CDR3 spans 17 residues. Trimming took 6 bases from V and 6 from J, leaving 26 bases between them. Points on this clone: Its specificity is not known.

Antigen-specific CD4+ T cells were expanded (with viral peptide pools) by the ViraFEST assay ahead of sequencing. Following 10 days of culture, CD4+ T cells were isolated. All vaccine recipients tested negative for nucleocapsid antibodies and had never contracted SARS-CoV-2 infection. PBMC were cultured at a few million per well with 9 to 10 IU/ml IL-2 and around 9.2 ug/ml peptides. Half-medium changes using IL-2 medium occurred on days 3 and 7. Data came from immunoSEQ multiplex PCR; TCRdb stores just in-frame clones and leaves some out. The sample consists of under 55,000 clones, about four fifths of them appearing once.

Source: CD4+ T cells from PBMCs cultured with HCoV-OC43 spike peptides, taken before COVID-19 vaccination. Subset given: HCoV-OC43 spike overlapping peptide pool stimulation. This TCR was sampled from a human donor who received a COVID-19 vaccine. The V call is TRBV10-2, the J call TRBJ1-2; no reliable D call. The CDR3 DNA reads as TGCGCCAGCAGGGCCCCATCCGGCGGGCCCCGCGTGGATGGCTACACCTTC. Encoded protein: CASRAPSGGPRVDGYTF.